The 13 T cell receptor beta chains in this list originate from one sample, sequenced in a study of blood T cell repertoires in COVID-19. Sequencing used immunoSEQ multiplex PCR; TCRdb keeps in-frame clones, though not all of them. Of 50,000 to 70,000 clones listed, around 90% are singletons. Sample: peripheral blood. The receptors here all came from a man aged 55 to 70 with acute or convalescent COVID-19.

V is TRBV6-5 and J is TRBJ1-2; a possible D gene is TRBD1 (5 bases). Germline V gene data show CDR1 as MNHEY and CDR2 as SVGAGI. The ends were cut back, 5 bases at V and 7 bases at J, with 17 bases in the middle. This CDR3 is built from 14 residues. This CDR3 reads CASSPSRGEGGYTF. The CDR3 nucleotides read TGTGCCAGCAGTCCTTCGCGGGGCGAGGGTGGCTACACCTTC.

Comments on this clone: The identical CDR3 is also encoded by other nucleotide sequences in the sample. The chain recombines TRBV6-1 with TRBJ1-1; unclear D gene. The V end was cut by 1 base, the J end by 0 bases, with 6 bases between. This CDR3 region has 14 residues. Germline CDR1 and CDR2: MNHNS and SASEGT. The CDR3 sequence: CASSEVPVNTEAFF. DNA for the CDR3: TGTGCCAGCAGTGAAGTTCCGGTGAACACTGAAGCTTTCTTT.

The chain joins TRBV27 to TRBJ1-2, with D possibly being TRBD1 (6 bases). With 2 bases removed from V and 7 bases from J, the gap between germline ends came to 11 bases. Germline lookup yields CDR1 MNHEY and CDR2 SMNVEV (reference sequence). The CDR3 spans 13 residues. The CDR3 region has the DNA TGTGCCAGCAGTTTAGGTGCAGGGGTTGGCTACACCTTC. Protein: CASSLGAGVGYTF.

This chain uses TRBV7-2 with TRBJ2-1, with a possible D match to TRBD1 (5 bases). V was clipped by 0 bases and J by 6 bases, with 15 bases between them. The CDR3 has 16 amino acids. Germline V gene lookup returns CDR1 SGHTA and CDR2 FQGNSA. This chain's CDR3 is CASSLAGQGLANEQFF. The CDR3 region has the DNA TGTGCCAGCAGCTTAGCGGGTCAGGGTCTCGCCAATGAGCAGTTCTTC.

V is TRBV7-8 and J is TRBJ2-1; TRBD1 agrees at 8 bases. The CDR3 has 14 amino acids. V trimming: 1 base; J trimming: 4 bases; junction bases outside the gene matches: 0. In germline, CDR1 is SGHVS, CDR2 FQNEAQ. CDR3 residues: CASSLGQGYNEQFF. As DNA, the CDR3 is TGTGCCAGCAGCTTAGGACAGGGGTACAATGAGCAGTTCTTC.

This clone was observed a handful of times. This chain links TRBV11-2 with TRBJ1-2, with TRBD1 matching over 9 bases. The CDR3 has 15 residues. Germline lookup yields CDR1 SGHAT and CDR2 FQNNGV. The V segment lost 3 bases and the J segment 6 bases; nucleotides outside the gene matches: 8. CDR3 residues: CASSFTGGPPNGYTF. CDR3 nucleotide sequence: TGTGCCAGCAGCTTTACAGGGGGCCCCCCCAATGGCTACACCTTC.

This rearrangement joins TRBV2 to TRBJ2-2, with D maybe TRBD1 (6 bases). V dropped 6 bases and J dropped 5 bases, with 10 bases sitting between them. The CDR3 is 13 amino acids. Germline V gives CDR1 SNHLY, CDR2 FYNNEI. CDR3 nucleotide sequence: TGTGCCAGCAGGCCAGGGGTTACCGGGGAGCTGTTTTTT. It codes for CASRPGVTGELFF. The variable domain in full, with the rest retrieved from reference TRBV2 and TRBJ2-2, is EPEVTQTPSHQVTQMGQEVILRCVPISNHLYFYWYRQILGQKVEFLVSFYNNEISEKSEIFDDQFSVERPDGSNFTLKIRSTKLEDSAMYFCASRPGVTGELFFGEGSRLTVL.

The chain recombines TRBV30 with TRBJ1-3; the D gene is possibly TRBD1 (5 bases). The germline V gene has CDR1 GTSNPN and CDR2 SVGIG (reference sequence). This CDR3 comprises 15 residues. Trimming removed 0 bases from V and 2 bases from J, with 11 bases in between. The CDR3 loop is CAWSVKGAAGNTIYF. The CDR3 nucleotides are TGTGCCTGGAGTGTAAAAGGGGCCGCTGGAAACACCATATATTTT.

The CDR3 sequence is CASSLRGSLYEQYF. Here the CDR3 DNA reads TGTGCCAGCAGCTTGAGGGGGTCCCTTTACGAGCAGTACTTC. This rearrangement joins TRBV5-8 to TRBJ2-7, with D perhaps TRBD1 (6 bases). V lost 1 base to trimming and J lost 4 bases, with 12 bases between them. CDR1 and CDR2 from the germline V gene are SGHTS and YDEGEE. The CDR3 loop spans 14 amino acids.

The rearrangement uses TRBV2 and TRBJ1-2; D remains ambiguous. The CDR3 runs to 13 residues. Germline CDR1 reads SNHLY; CDR2 reads FYNNEI. Trimming took 3 bases from V and 5 from J, leaving 10 bases between them. CDR3 nucleotides: TGTGCCAGCAGTGAGATGCGGTTATATGGCTACACCTTC. Its translation: CASSEMRLYGYTF.

CDR3 sequence: CASSYDGAKPDTQYF. The CDR3 region has the DNA TGTGCCAGCAGTTACGATGGGGCAAAACCGGATACGCAGTATTTT. J is TRBJ2-3 and V is TRBV6-2 or TRBV6-3; maybe TRBD1 (5 bases). CDR1 is MNHEY, CDR2 SVGEGT, per germline. The length of the CDR3 is 15 residues. Trimming took off 2 bases at V and 6 bases at J, with 15 bases between the two ends.

This chain connects TRBV11-2 to TRBJ2-3, with TRBD2 matching 14 bases. CDR1 and CDR2 from the germline V gene are SGHAT and FQNNGV. The CDR3 is 18 residues long. V was clipped by 4 bases and J by 1 base; unmatched bases: 7. The CDR3 protein is CASSSSTSGRAGTDTQYF. The CDR3 bases are TGTGCCAGCAGCTCGTCGACTAGCGGGAGGGCCGGCACAGATACGCAGTATTTT.

This chain connects TRBV28 to TRBJ2-1, with 7 positions matching TRBD1. V shed 5 bases and J 3 bases; nucleotides not matched to a gene: 7. Germline CDR1 MDHEN, CDR2 SYDVKM. The CDR3 is 15 residues long. CDR3 bases: TGTGCCAGCAGTCCTCTAGGGACAGACTACAATGAGCAGTTCTTC. As protein: CASSPLGTDYNEQFF.